These 23 T cell receptor beta chains originate from one sample sequenced in a study of Ad26.COV2.S vaccination and SARS-CoV-2 variants (dated by TCRdb to 2020 to 2023). To prepare the library, the immunoSEQ multiplex PCR assay was applied. TCRdb took this table from immuneACCESS and kept in-frame rearrangements with V and J called. Such tables lack part of the clones; where checked against another copy, unresolved V genes explain under half of the gap, and the rest is unexplained. This sample gives hundreds of thousands of clones in total; roughly 90% of them show up just once. The ten largest clones add up to approximately 1.7% of the sample. The treatment or condition label, read with the paper, signifies: about 20 received Ad26.COV2.S at low or high dose, single or two shots; roughly five received placebo; per-sample allocation not given. Repertoires of vaccine and placebo recipients were sequenced from samples collected on day 63 after the first injection.

The sample was peripheral blood, taken in a trial of Ad26.COV2.S vaccine versus placebo. Every receptor here comes from a person between 18 and 65 years old who received the Ad26.COV2.S COVID-19 vaccine or a placebo.

The sample holds one count of this clone. V is TRBV7-6 and J is TRBJ2-5; 8 bases match TRBD2. Per the germline V gene, CDR1 is SGHVS and CDR2 is FNYEAQ. Trimming took 5 bases from V and 0 from J; bases not matched to a gene: 11. This CDR3 spans 17 amino acids. CDR3: CASSPRQLAANQETQYF. The DNA for the CDR3 is TGTGCCAGCAGCCCTCGGCAACTAGCGGCCAACCAAGAGACCCAGTACTTC.

J is TRBJ1-4 and V is TRBV15; D might be TRBD1 (5 bases). The CDR3 is 16 residues long. Per the germline V gene, CDR1 is LNHNV and CDR2 is YYDKDF (reference sequence). The ends were cut back, 5 bases at V and 0 bases at J, with 13 bases in the middle. CDR3 in DNA: TGTGCCACCAGCGCCTCTCGGGGGGCAACTAATGAAAAACTGTTTTTT. It encodes CATSASRGATNEKLFF.

J is TRBJ2-7 and V is TRBV29-1; 8 bases are shared with TRBD1. This CDR3 region has 13 residues. The V and J ends lost 5 bases and 6 bases, in that order; junction bases with no gene match: 9. From germline, CDR1 is SQVTM and CDR2 ANQGSEA. The CDR3 DNA reads as TGCAGCGTTAGTACAGGGGGGATACTCGAGCAGTACTTC. It specifies CSVSTGGILEQYF.

The V call is TRBV19, the J call TRBJ1-2; D is unresolved. Germline loops: CDR1 LNHDA, CDR2 SQIVND (reference sequence). Trimming took 3 bases from V and 0 from J, leaving 8 bases between them. There are 14 residues in the CDR3. The CDR3 spells CASSIRPANYGYTF. CDR3 bases: TGTGCCAGTAGTATTAGACCTGCTAACTATGGCTACACCTTC.

The V and J genes are TRBV5-6 and TRBJ1-6; D uncertain. The CDR3 contains 16 residues. The V end was cut by 1 base, the J end by 5 bases, with 13 bases between. Germline loops: CDR1 SGHDT, CDR2 YYEEEE. This CDR3 is CASSLWRGENNSPLHF. The CDR3 region has the DNA TGTGCCAGCAGCTTGTGGCGGGGAGAGAATAATTCACCCCTCCACTTT.

The rearrangement joins TRBV30 to TRBJ1-6, with 7 positions matching TRBD1. The CDR3 runs to 13 residues. In germline, CDR1 is GTSNPN, CDR2 SVGIG (reference sequence). The J segment lost 7 bases and the V segment lost 8 bases, leaving 8 bases of the junction unmatched. The DNA of the CDR3 is TGTGCCGGAAAAGGGACAGCAAATTCACCCCTCCACTTT. Amino acids: CAGKGTANSPLHF.

This sequence joins TRBV7-9 and TRBJ2-5; D gene unclear. The CDR3 has 14 residues. The V and J ends lost 5 bases and 1 base respectively, with 11 bases between them. Germline V gene sequence: CDR1 SEHNR, CDR2 FQNEAQ (reference sequence). This chain's CDR3 is CASSLVSSQETQYF. The DNA of the CDR3 is TGTGCCAGCAGCCTAGTCAGTAGCCAAGAGACCCAGTACTTC.

The J gene is TRBJ2-2, the V gene TRBV9; D tentatively reads TRBD1 or TRBD2 (6 bases each). The CDR3 extends over 17 amino acids. Germline V CDR1 and CDR2: SGDLS, YYNGEE. V was trimmed by 0 bases and J by 5 bases, leaving 17 bases between them. CDR3 in amino acids: CASSVALIRGRTGELFF. The CDR3 nucleotides are TGTGCCAGCAGCGTAGCCCTAATCCGGGGGCGAACCGGGGAGCTGTTTTTT.

The CDR3 here is CATSKEAEEKLFF. For the CDR3, the DNA is TGTGCCACCAGCAAAGAGGCAGAAGAAAAACTGTTTTTT. This rearrangement joins TRBV15 to TRBJ1-4, with unresolved D. V lost 4 bases and J lost 8, with 11 bases in between. The CDR3 spans 13 residues. CDR1 LNHNV and CDR2 YYDKDF come from the germline V gene (reference sequence).

This rearrangement joins TRBV29-1 to TRBJ1-2; TRBD1 agrees at 10 bases. Germline lookup yields CDR1 SQVTM and CDR2 ANQGSEA. The CDR3 totals 15 residues. Trimming took 8 bases from V and 6 from J; bases not matched to a gene: 15. In nucleotides, the CDR3 is TGCAGCACCCACAGGTCAACCGGGACAGGGGATGGCTACACCTTC. Residues: CSTHRSTGTGDGYTF.

The chain couples TRBV4-1 to TRBJ2-1, with TRBD2 matching over 9 bases. CDR1 and CDR2 (germline): MGHRA, YSYEKL. The V gene end was trimmed by 0 bases and the J gene end by 4 bases; junction bases not matched to a gene: 7. CDR3 length: 17 residues. The CDR3 bases are TGCGCCAGCAGCCAAGACCCTAGCGGGGATTATTACAATGAGCAGTTCTTC. Protein: CASSQDPSGDYYNEQFF.

V gene TRBV3-1 (or the pseudogene TRBV3-2) combines with J gene TRBJ1-1, with a possible D match to TRBD1 (6 bases). Germline lookup yields CDR1 LGHDT and CDR2 YNNKEL (reference sequence). The V end was cut by 4 bases, the J end by 0 bases, with 9 bases between. This CDR3 comprises 14 residues. The CDR3 protein is CASSRRGMNTEAFF. The CDR3 nucleotides read TGTGCCAGCAGCCGCAGGGGCATGAACACTGAAGCTTTCTTT.

With respect to this clone: In the same sample, other DNA sequences code for this CDR3. The chain carries TRBV9 and TRBJ1-2; a possible D gene is TRBD1 (5 bases). This CDR3 has 14 residues. The germline gives CDR1 SGDLS, CDR2 YYNGEE. V was cut by 0 bases and J by 8 bases, with 14 bases left in between. CDR3 loop: CASSVVGGGGGYTF. CDR3 coding DNA: TGTGCCAGCAGCGTAGTCGGTGGTGGGGGAGGCTACACCTTC.

The rearrangement links TRBV7-9 to TRBJ1-1, with D possibly TRBD1 on 6 matching bases. The CDR3 is 12 amino acids. Trimming took off 8 bases at V and 8 bases at J, with 15 bases between the two ends. Germline V gene lookup returns CDR1 SEHNR and CDR2 FQNEAQ (reference sequence). This CDR3 reads CASDRFLLEAFF. CDR3 DNA sequence: TGTGCCAGCGACAGGTTCCTATTAGAAGCTTTCTTT.

The chain combines TRBV4-3 with TRBJ2-7; 8 nucleotides align to TRBD2. The V and J ends lost 0 bases and 1 base, in that order; junction bases with no gene match: 11. CDR3 length equals 18 residues. CDR1 is LGHNA and CDR2 is YSLEER in the germline V gene. CDR3 DNA: TGCGCCAGCAGCCAAGAGTGGACAGTAGCGGGACTATCCTACGAGCAGTACTTC. Encoded protein: CASSQEWTVAGLSYEQYF.

The chain couples TRBV7-2 to TRBJ1-2; D gene ambiguous. The CDR3 totals 18 residues. V lost 1 base to trimming and J lost 4 bases, with 22 bases between them. Germline-derived CDR1 and CDR2 are SGHTA and FQGNSA. The CDR3 region has the DNA TGTGCCAGCAGCTTAGGGGGTTCGGGCAGGACCGACCTCTATGGCTACACCTTC. It specifies CASSLGGSGRTDLYGYTF.

The V gene is TRBV6-5, the J gene TRBJ2-2, with 10 bases identical to TRBD1. The length of the CDR3 is 15 residues. CDR1 MNHEY and CDR2 SVGAGI come from the germline V gene. With 6 bases clipped from V and 3 bases from J, the junction kept 4 bases outside the gene matches. CDR3 coding DNA: TGTGCCAGCAGGACGACAGGGGGCTACACCGGGGAGCTGTTTTTT. It specifies CASRTTGGYTGELFF.

This clone was seen only a few times. The chain employs TRBV4-1 and TRBJ1-5; D ambiguous. Germline V CDR1 and CDR2: MGHRA, YSYEKL. Trimming shortened V by 1 base and J by 0 bases, and 13 bases separated the two germline ends. This CDR3 contains 17 residues. The CDR3, as DNA: TGCGCCAGCAGCCAAGTCTGGAGTGCCTATAGCAATCAGCCCCAGCATTTT. Translating gives CASSQVWSAYSNQPQHF.

The rearrangement links TRBV4-3 to TRBJ2-3, with TRBD2 matching over 13 bases. V shed 1 base and J 3 bases; nucleotides not matched to a gene: 13. This CDR3 has 20 residues. Germline loops: CDR1 LGHNA, CDR2 YSLEER. The CDR3: CASSQVWVTSGGAGTDTQYF. The CDR3 coding sequence is TGCGCCAGCAGCCAAGTATGGGTTACTAGCGGGGGGGCCGGTACAGATACGCAGTATTTT.

This chain joins TRBV9 and TRBJ2-7; D call uncertain. This CDR3 spans 14 amino acids. Germline lookup yields CDR1 SGDLS and CDR2 YYNGEE. The V end was cut by 3 bases, the J end by 1 base, with 11 bases between. The chain's CDR3 is CASSGHYKSYEQYF. The CDR3 coding sequence is TGTGCCAGCAGCGGACACTATAAATCCTACGAGCAGTACTTC. The whole variable domain, filled in from reference TRBV9 and TRBJ2-7, reads DSGVTQTPKHLITATGQRVTLRCSPRSGDLSVYWYQQSLDQGLQFLIQYYNGEERAKGNILERFSAQQFPDLHSELNLSSLELGDSALYFCASSGHYKSYEQYFGPGTRLTVT.

This clone has only one observation. The chain joins TRBV7-2 to TRBJ2-5; D not resolved. Germline V gene sequence: CDR1 SGHTA, CDR2 FQGNSA. This CDR3 is 14 amino acids long. V was clipped by 4 bases and J by 8 bases, with 17 bases between them. The CDR3: CASSSPGAPSTQYF. The CDR3 nucleotides are TGTGCCAGCAGCTCCCCCGGAGCTCCAAGTACCCAGTACTTC.

The chain combines TRBV6-2 or TRBV6-3 with TRBJ2-3; 7 bases match TRBD1. CDR3 length equals 16 residues. Germline V gene data show CDR1 as MNHEY and CDR2 as SVGEGT. Losses at the gene ends were 5 bases for V and 6 bases for J; bases not matched to a gene: 14. DNA of the CDR3: TGTGCCAGCAGTCTCCGGGACAGCCTTTCTCTGGATACGCAGTATTTT. Translated, it gives CASSLRDSLSLDTQYF.

The chain carries TRBV19 and TRBJ1-6, with 9 bases identical to TRBD1. The CDR3 sequence is 14 residues long. Germline V CDR1 and CDR2: LNHDA, SQIVND (reference sequence). V was pared by 4 bases and J by 9 bases, with 4 bases of the junction left unmatched. In DNA, the CDR3 is TGTGCCAGTAGTAAGGGACAGGGAACTTCACCCCTCCACTTT. It translates to CASSKGQGTSPLHF.